The 25 T cell receptor beta chains below all came from one sample that was sequenced in a study of blood T cell repertoires in COVID-19 (TCRdb year 2020). The receptor library was made with the immunoSEQ multiplex PCR assay. TCRdb limited this immuneACCESS table to in-frame rearrangements with V and J called. A share of clones is missing; checked studies link under half to unresolved V genes, and the rest is unexplained. For this sample the table gives approximately 80,000 clones, of which roughly four fifths were detected only once. The ten top clones hold under 35% of the sample. The sample consisted of peripheral blood. These receptors were collected from a human donor in a cohort sampled during active COVID-19.

This chain joins TRBV9 and TRBJ1-5, with 7 nucleotides matching TRBD1. Germline V CDR1 and CDR2: SGDLS, YYNGEE. V dropped 4 bases and J dropped 1; count of bases not matched to a gene: 2. This CDR3 has 14 residues. CDR3 amino acids: CASSKGASNQPQHF. The CDR3 DNA reads TGTGCCAGCAGCAAGGGGGCCAGCAATCAGCCCCAGCATTTT.

The chain combines TRBV7-3 with TRBJ2-1; possible D gene TRBD1, 6 bases. Looked up from germline, CDR1 is SGHTA and CDR2 is FQGTGA. The V and J ends lost 5 bases and 10 bases respectively, with 15 bases between them. The CDR3 totals 13 residues. The CDR3, as DNA: TGTGCCAGCAGCGGATCTTCAGGGGTCGAGCAGTTCTTC. The encoded protein is CASSGSSGVEQFF.

The genes are TRBV5-6 and TRBJ2-2; 7 bases line up with TRBD1. With V trimmed by 1 base and J by 0 bases, 6 bases remained unmatched. CDR3 length: 17 residues. From germline, CDR1 is SGHDT and CDR2 YYEEEE. CDR3 nucleotides: TGTGCCAGCAGCTTGCCCAGGACAGGTCCGAACACCGGGGAGCTGTTTTTT. This gives the protein CASSLPRTGPNTGELFF. Supplemented by reference TRBV5-6 and TRBJ2-2, the full variable domain reads DAGVTQSPTHLIKTRGQQVTLRCSPKSGHDTVSWYQQALGQGPQFIFQYYEEEERQRGNFPDRFSGHQFPNYSSELNVNALLLGDSALYLCASSLPRTGPNTGELFFGEGSRLTVL.

This clone was seen only a few times. V is TRBV2 and J is TRBJ2-7, with D perhaps TRBD2 (6 bases). Trimming took off 8 bases at V and 3 bases at J, with 11 bases between the two ends. Germline V lookup: CDR1 SNHLY, CDR2 FYNNEI. This CDR3 spans 12 amino acids. In DNA form, the CDR3 reads TGTGCCAGCGGGCGGGGTGGCTACGAGCAGTACTTC. Its translation: CASGRGGYEQYF.

This chain joins TRBV5-1 and TRBJ2-7; perhaps TRBD2 as D (5 bases). Deletions cut 0 bases from V and 0 bases from J, with 10 bases between. This CDR3 region has 15 residues. Germline V lookup: CDR1 SGHRS, CDR2 YFSETQ. CDR3 protein: CASSLAMGDSYEQYF. CDR3 DNA sequence: TGCGCCAGCAGCTTGGCCATGGGAGACTCCTACGAGCAGTACTTC.

The chain links TRBV19 to TRBJ1-1; 7 positions agree with TRBD1. This CDR3 spans 14 amino acids. Germline-derived CDR1 and CDR2 are LNHDA and SQIVND (reference sequence). V gave up 6 bases and J gave up 6 bases; unmatched junction bases: 10. CDR3 nucleotide sequence: TGTGCCAGTAGCCGGGACAGAGCAGGCCCTGAAGCTTTCTTT. It specifies CASSRDRAGPEAFF.

The genes are TRBV11-3 and TRBJ2-7, with TRBD2 matching over 7 bases. The V gene end was trimmed by 5 bases and the J gene end by 2 bases; junction bases not matched to a gene: 3. Germline CDR1 is SGHNT and CDR2 is YENEEA. CDR3 length: 13 amino acids. CDR3 sequence reads: CASSPGTTYEQYF. The CDR3, as DNA: TGTGCCAGCAGCCCCGGGACTACCTACGAGCAGTACTTC.

This clone has a single count. CDR3: CASSQDPTRQGPWEQYF. The CDR3, as DNA: TGTGCCAGCAGCCAAGATCCGACCCGACAGGGGCCGTGGGAGCAGTACTTC. This rearrangement joins TRBV14 to TRBJ2-7; 8 nucleotides line up with TRBD1. J was trimmed by 7 bases and V by 0 bases; bases with no gene match: 14. This CDR3 has 17 amino acids. Germline V gene sequence: CDR1 SGHDN, CDR2 FVKESK.

V is TRBV6-1 and J is TRBJ1-3; D gene unclear. The V end lost 3 bases, the J end lost 0 bases, and 9 bases lay between the germline ends. The CDR3 runs 15 residues. The germline V gene has CDR1 MNHNS and CDR2 SASEGT. As DNA, the CDR3 is TGTGCCAGCAGTGATCAGAGGTACTCTGGAAACACCATATATTTT. It specifies CASSDQRYSGNTIYF.

CDR3 coding DNA: TGCGCCAGCAGCACTGGACACACCTACGAGCAGTACTTC. It yields the protein CASSTGHTYEQYF. The chain carries TRBV5-1 and TRBJ2-7; TRBD1 might be the D (5 bases). V lost 4 bases and J lost 2, with 10 bases in between. The length of the CDR3 is 13 residues. Germline V gene sequence: CDR1 SGHRS, CDR2 YFSETQ.

The CDR3 sequence: CATAGSASGYTF. The CDR3 bases are TGTGCCACGGCCGGGTCAGCATCCGGCTACACCTTC. The V call is TRBV6-5, the J call TRBJ1-2; D is ambiguous. The CDR3 has 12 residues. Germline-derived CDR1 and CDR2 are MNHEY and SVGAGI. V shed 10 bases and J shed 8 bases, with 17 bases lying between them.

The chain carries TRBV4-1 and TRBJ2-3; 8 nucleotides agree with TRBD2. The germline gives CDR1 MGHRA, CDR2 YSYEKL. The CDR3 has 15 amino acids. V dropped 4 bases and J dropped 3; count of bases not matched to a gene: 6. The CDR3 DNA sequence: TGCGCCAGCAGCCCTCCTGCTAGCGGGACAGATACGCAGTATTTT. Protein: CASSPPASGTDTQYF.

The chain recombines TRBV4-2 with TRBJ1-5, with TRBD1 matching over 8 bases. The CDR3 consists of 16 residues. V was pared by 4 bases and J by 3 bases, with 8 bases of the junction left unmatched. Germline assignment: CDR1 LGHNA and CDR2 YNFKEQ. CDR3 nucleotides: TGTGCCAGCAGCCCCGGACAGGGCGCATACAATCAGCCCCAGCATTTT. This gives the protein CASSPGQGAYNQPQHF.

This clone appeared a single time. The chain recombines TRBV2 with TRBJ1-2, with TRBD1 identical over 10 bases. The J segment lost 8 bases and the V segment lost 6 bases, leaving 9 bases of the junction unmatched. The CDR3 length is 14 residues. Germline V lookup: CDR1 SNHLY, CDR2 FYNNEI. The CDR3 region is CASRDRGAPVGYTF. The DNA of the CDR3 is TGTGCCAGCAGGGACAGGGGGGCCCCAGTGGGCTACACCTTC.

The rearrangement uses TRBV7-8 and TRBJ1-2, with 10 nucleotides matching TRBD1. The CDR3 length is 17 residues. CDR1 and CDR2 from the germline V gene are SGHVS and FQNEAQ. The junction had 7 bases not matched to a gene; V was cut back by 0 bases and J by 3 bases. The CDR3: CASSLAVRGQGDYGYTF. The CDR3 DNA sequence: TGTGCCAGCAGCTTAGCGGTGCGAGGACAGGGGGACTATGGCTACACCTTC.

The rearrangement uses TRBV5-5 and TRBJ1-3, with D perhaps matching TRBD1 (5 bases). This CDR3 contains 15 residues. Germline assignment: CDR1 SGHKS and CDR2 YYEKEE (reference sequence). V dropped 0 bases and J dropped 2 bases, with 9 bases sitting between them. The CDR3 DNA is TGTGCCAGCAGCTTGGTTGTCAGGGCTGGAAACACCATATATTTT. This codes for CASSLVVRAGNTIYF.

V usage is TRBV11-3 and J usage is TRBJ2-7, with a tentative D call TRBD1 (6 bases). The CDR3 has 17 amino acids. Deletions cut 0 bases from V and 4 bases from J, with 19 bases between. CDR1 is SGHNT, CDR2 YENEEA, per germline. CDR3 residues: CASSLEENRVGEYEQYF. CDR3 nucleotides: TGTGCCAGCAGCTTAGAGGAAAACAGGGTAGGGGAATACGAGCAGTACTTC.

The chain carries TRBV7-3 and TRBJ2-1; 12 nucleotides align to TRBD2. Germline values: CDR1 SGHTA, CDR2 FQGTGA. V lost 3 bases and J lost 5; bases outside the gene matches: 5. The CDR3 loop spans 16 amino acids. CDR3 DNA: TGTGCCAGCAGCTTTCGGACTAGCGGGGCGAACAATGAGCAGTTCTTC. This sequence encodes CASSFRTSGANNEQFF.

The gene calls are TRBV6-5 and TRBJ2-7, with TRBD2 matching over 7 bases. Losses at the gene ends were 5 bases for V and 0 bases for J; bases not matched to a gene: 1. The CDR3 runs 13 residues. The germline gives CDR1 MNHEY, CDR2 SVGAGI. For the CDR3, the DNA is TGTGCCAGCAGTCTAGCGGTCTCCTACGAGCAGTACTTC. It is translated as CASSLAVSYEQYF.

This clone appeared once. The chain recombines TRBV11-2 with TRBJ2-1, with 14 nucleotides matching TRBD2. The CDR3 consists of 17 residues. The trim removed 4 bases at V and 7 bases at J, leaving 9 bases unmatched. The V gene's germline CDR1 is SGHAT and CDR2 FQNNGV. CDR3 in DNA: TGTGCCAGCAGCTCCCGGGGACTAGCGGGGGCCGGTAATGAGCAGTTCTTC. This sequence encodes CASSSRGLAGAGNEQFF. The whole variable domain, remainder taken from reference TRBV11-2 and TRBJ2-1, is EAGVAQSPRYKIIEKRQSVAFWCNPISGHATLYWYQQILGQGPKLLIQFQNNGVVDDSQLPKDRFSAERLKGVDSTLKIQPAKLEDSAVYLCASSSRGLAGAGNEQFFGPGTRLTVL.

V usage is TRBV5-1 and J usage is TRBJ2-7, with 9 bases fitting TRBD2. V dropped 0 bases and J dropped 4; count of bases not matched to a gene: 5. Germline V gives CDR1 SGHRS, CDR2 YFSETQ. The CDR3 runs to 15 residues. The CDR3 loop reads CASSLAAGGFYEQYF. The CDR3 DNA reads TGCGCCAGCAGCTTGGCGGCGGGGGGGTTTTACGAGCAGTACTTC. The full variable domain, in which reference TRBV5-1 and TRBJ2-7 provide the parts outside the CDR3, is KAGVTQTPRYLIKTRGQQVTLSCSPISGHRSVSWYQQTPGQGLQFLFEYFSETQRNKGNFPGRFSGRQFSNSRSEMNVSTLELGDSALYLCASSLAAGGFYEQYFGPGTRLTVT.

V usage is TRBV5-4 and J usage is TRBJ1-1, with TRBD1 identical over 7 bases. Germline V gene data show CDR1 as SGHNT and CDR2 as YYREEE (reference sequence). J was trimmed by 11 bases and V by 0 bases; bases with no gene match: 13. This CDR3 has 15 residues. The CDR3 DNA follows: TGTGCCAGCAGCTTGGGCGGTGAGGGGGCGGGTTGGGCTTTCTTT. This sequence encodes CASSLGGEGAGWAFF.

The V and J genes are TRBV6-5 and TRBJ2-4; D not certain. The germline V gene has CDR1 MNHEY and CDR2 SVGAGI. V was cut by 2 bases and J by 0 bases, with 11 bases left in between. The length of the CDR3 is 16 residues. CDR3 DNA: TGTGCCAGCAGTTACCAGGCTACGGTAGCCAAAAACATTCAGTACTTC. Its translation: CASSYQATVAKNIQYF.

V gene TRBV3-1 (or the pseudogene TRBV3-2) combines with J gene TRBJ2-7, with TRBD1 matching over 8 bases. This CDR3 has 15 amino acids. The germline gives CDR1 LGHDT, CDR2 YNNKEL (reference sequence). With 1 base clipped from V and 5 bases from J, the junction kept 7 bases outside the gene matches. As DNA, the CDR3 is TGTGCCAGCAGCCAAGGAGCCCAGGGGGCCGACGAGCAGTACTTC. Protein: CASSQGAQGADEQYF.

The J gene is TRBJ1-2, the V gene TRBV7-9, with D perhaps TRBD1 (6 bases). Between the trimmed V and J ends, which lost 1 base and 2 bases, there was a span of 8 bases. The CDR3 has 14 amino acids. Germline loops: CDR1 SEHNR, CDR2 FQNEAQ (reference sequence). The CDR3 region is CASSLGRGNYGYTF. For the CDR3, the DNA is TGTGCCAGCAGCTTAGGCAGGGGCAACTATGGCTACACCTTC.